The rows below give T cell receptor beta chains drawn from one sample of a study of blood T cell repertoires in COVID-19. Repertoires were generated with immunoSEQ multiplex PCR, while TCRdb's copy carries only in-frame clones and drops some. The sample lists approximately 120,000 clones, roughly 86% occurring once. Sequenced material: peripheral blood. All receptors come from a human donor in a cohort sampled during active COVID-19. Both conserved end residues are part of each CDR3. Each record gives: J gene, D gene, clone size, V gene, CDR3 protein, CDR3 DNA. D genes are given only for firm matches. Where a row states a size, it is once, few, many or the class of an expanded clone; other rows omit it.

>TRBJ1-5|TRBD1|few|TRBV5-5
CASSLGQGKQPQHF
TGTGCCAGCAGCTTAGGACAGGGGAAGCAGCCCCAGCATTTT
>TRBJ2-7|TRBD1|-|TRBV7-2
CASSLTGTGSFEQYF
TGTGCCAGCAGCTTAACCGGGACAGGGAGTTTTGAGCAGTACTTC
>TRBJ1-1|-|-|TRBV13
CASSLNAGTEAFF
TGTGCCAGCAGCTTAAATGCAGGGACTGAAGCTTTCTTT
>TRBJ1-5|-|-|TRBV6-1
CASSEPIQSNQPQHF
TGTGCCAGCAGTGAACCCATACAGTCCAATCAGCCCCAGCATTTT
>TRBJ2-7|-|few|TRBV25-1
CASSEQTYEQYF
TGTGCCAGCAGTGAACAAACCTACGAGCAGTACTTC
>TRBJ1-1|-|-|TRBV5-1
CASQTGPGGEAFF
TGCGCCAGCCAGACCGGCCCGGGGGGTGAAGCTTTCTTT
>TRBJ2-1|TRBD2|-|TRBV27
CASSFRAGEENEQFF
TGTGCCAGCAGTTTTAGAGCGGGAGAGGAAAATGAGCAGTTCTTC
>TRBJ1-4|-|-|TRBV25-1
CASMGGDGSEKLFF
TGTGCGAGTATGGGGGGAGACGGAAGTGAAAAACTGTTTTTT
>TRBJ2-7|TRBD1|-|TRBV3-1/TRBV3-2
CASSRLQTGVGEQYF
TGTGCCAGCAGCCGGTTGCAGACAGGGGTCGGCGAGCAGTACTTC
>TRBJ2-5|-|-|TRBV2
CASSEALRQTKTQYF
TGTGCCAGCAGTGAAGCGCTAAGACAGACGAAGACCCAGTACTTC
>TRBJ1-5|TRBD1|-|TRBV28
CASGQGGAYSNQPQHF
TGTGCCAGCGGACAGGGTGGGGCCTATAGCAATCAGCCCCAGCATTTT
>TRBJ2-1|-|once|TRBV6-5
CASSYFPSGSNEQFF
TGTGCCAGCAGTTACTTCCCCTCAGGCAGCAATGAGCAGTTCTTC
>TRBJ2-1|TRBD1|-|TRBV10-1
CASSSRGQGRRGTTLNEQFF
TGCGCCAGCAGTAGCCGGGGACAGGGGAGGCGCGGGACAACCCTCAATGAGCAGTTCTTC
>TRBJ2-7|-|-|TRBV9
CASSPLGRGALEQYF
TGTGCCAGCAGCCCCCTGGGCAGGGGGGCTCTCGAGCAGTACTTC
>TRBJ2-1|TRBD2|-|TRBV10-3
CAISAGLPNNEQFF
TGTGCCATCAGTGCGGGACTACCCAACAATGAGCAGTTCTTC
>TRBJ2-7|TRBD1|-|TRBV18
CASSPPGGQGLSEQYF
TGTGCCAGCTCACCCCCAGGGGGACAGGGGCTCTCCGAGCAGTACTTC
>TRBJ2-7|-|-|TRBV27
CASSNTLLVAKQYF
TGTGCCAGTTCGAATACCCTACTAGTTGCCAAGCAGTACTTC
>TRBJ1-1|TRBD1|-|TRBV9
CASSLGGRPNTEAFF
TGTGCCAGCAGCCTAGGGGGCAGACCGAACACTGAAGCTTTCTTT
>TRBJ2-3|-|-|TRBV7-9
CASSLGLIDRYGTDTQYF
TGTGCCAGCAGCTTAGGGCTCATAGACAGGTACGGCACAGATACGCAGTATTTT
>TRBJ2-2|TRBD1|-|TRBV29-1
CSVLGGQANTGELFF
TGCAGCGTTCTGGGGGGACAGGCGAACACCGGGGAGCTGTTTTTT
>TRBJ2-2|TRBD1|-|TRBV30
CARTGLAGELFF
TGTGCGAGGACAGGGTTGGCCGGGGAGCTGTTTTTT
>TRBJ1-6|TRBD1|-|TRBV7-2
CASHRDSSNSPLHF
TGTGCCAGCCACCGGGACAGTTCTAATTCACCCCTCCACTTT
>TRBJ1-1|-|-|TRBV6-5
CASSYGASEAFF
TGTGCCAGCAGTTACGGGGCAAGCGAAGCTTTCTTT
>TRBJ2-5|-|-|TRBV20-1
CSASREVWGTQYF
TGCAGTGCTAGTAGGGAGGTCTGGGGGACCCAGTACTTC
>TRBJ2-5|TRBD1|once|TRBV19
CATIPGTEPQETQYF
TGTGCCACCATCCCCGGGACAGAGCCTCAAGAGACCCAGTACTTC
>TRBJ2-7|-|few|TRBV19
CASSRSSYEQYF
TGTGCCAGTTCCCGCAGTTCCTACGAGCAGTACTTC
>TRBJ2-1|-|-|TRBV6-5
CASSYLASHNEQFF
TGTGCCAGCAGTTACCTGGCCAGTCACAATGAGCAGTTCTTC
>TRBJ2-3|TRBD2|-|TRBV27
CASSSGTSGPTDTQYF
TGTGCCAGCAGTTCGGGGACTAGCGGTCCCACAGATACGCAGTATTTT
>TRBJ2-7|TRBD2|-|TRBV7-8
CASSPTRTSGFLGEQYF
TGTGCCAGCAGCCCCACCCGGACTAGCGGGTTTTTAGGTGAGCAGTACTTC
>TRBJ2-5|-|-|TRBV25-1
CASSATGQTQYF
TGTGCCAGCAGTGCAACAGGGCAGACCCAGTACTTC
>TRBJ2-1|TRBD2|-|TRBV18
CASSPPTSGRTQGAYNEQFF
TGTGCCAGCTCACCCCCCACTAGCGGGAGGACCCAAGGGGCCTACAATGAGCAGTTCTTC
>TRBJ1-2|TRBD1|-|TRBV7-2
CASSLATGDGYTF
TGTGCCAGCAGCTTAGCAACAGGGGATGGCTACACCTTC
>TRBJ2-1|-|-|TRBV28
CASTLQGYNEQFF
TGTGCCAGCACCCTCCAGGGCTACAATGAGCAGTTCTTC
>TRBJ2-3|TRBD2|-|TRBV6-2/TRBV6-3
CASSSTSGRADTQYF
TGTGCCAGCAGTTCGACTAGCGGGAGGGCAGATACGCAGTATTTT
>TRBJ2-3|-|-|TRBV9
CASRPSATDTQYF
TGTGCCAGCAGGCCCAGCGCAACAGATACGCAGTATTTT
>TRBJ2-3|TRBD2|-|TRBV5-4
CASSLAAGGSTDTQYF
TGTGCCAGCAGCTTGGCAGCGGGAGGTTCCACAGATACGCAGTATTTT
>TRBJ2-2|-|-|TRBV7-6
CASSLTETVTGELFF
TGTGCCAGCAGCTTAACCGAGACTGTCACCGGGGAGCTGTTTTTT
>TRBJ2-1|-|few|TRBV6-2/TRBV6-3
CASSPLRSILGGEQFF
TGTGCCAGCAGTCCACTTCGCTCGATCTTAGGGGGTGAGCAGTTCTTC
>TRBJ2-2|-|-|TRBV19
CASSKGGRTGELFF
TGTGCCAGTAGTAAAGGAGGGCGTACCGGGGAGCTGTTTTTT
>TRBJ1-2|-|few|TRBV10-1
CASSESKGGLNGYTF
TGCGCCAGCAGTGAGTCGAAGGGGGGACTAAACGGCTACACCTTC
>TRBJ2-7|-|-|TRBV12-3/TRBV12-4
CASSFYRVGEQYF
TGTGCCAGCAGCTTCTATCGGGTCGGCGAGCAGTACTTC
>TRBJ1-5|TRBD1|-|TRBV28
CASRDRGHQPQHF
TGTGCCAGCAGGGACAGGGGTCATCAGCCCCAGCATTTT
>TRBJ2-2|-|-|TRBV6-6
CASRGSNTGELFF
TGTGCTAGTCGGGGGTCGAACACCGGGGAGCTGTTTTTT
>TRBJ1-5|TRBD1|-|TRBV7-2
CASSFSGGMDQPQHF
TGTGCCAGCAGCTTCTCAGGGGGGATGGATCAGCCCCAGCATTTT
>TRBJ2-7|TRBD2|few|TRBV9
CASSVEGTSGSMQYF
TGTGCCAGCAGCGTAGAGGGGACTAGCGGGAGTATGCAGTACTTC